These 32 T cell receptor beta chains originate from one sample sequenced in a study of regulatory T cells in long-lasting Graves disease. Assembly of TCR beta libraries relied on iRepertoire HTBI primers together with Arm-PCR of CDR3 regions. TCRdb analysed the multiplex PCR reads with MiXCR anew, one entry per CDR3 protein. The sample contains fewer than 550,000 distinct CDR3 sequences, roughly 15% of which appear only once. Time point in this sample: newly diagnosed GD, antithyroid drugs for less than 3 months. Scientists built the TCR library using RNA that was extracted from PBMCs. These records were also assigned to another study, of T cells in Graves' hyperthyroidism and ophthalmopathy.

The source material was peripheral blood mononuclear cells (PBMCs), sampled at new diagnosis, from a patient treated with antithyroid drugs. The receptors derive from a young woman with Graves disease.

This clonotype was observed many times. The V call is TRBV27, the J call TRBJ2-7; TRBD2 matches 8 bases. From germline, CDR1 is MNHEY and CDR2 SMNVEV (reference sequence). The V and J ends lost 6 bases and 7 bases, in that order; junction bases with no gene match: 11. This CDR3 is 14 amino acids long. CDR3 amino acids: CASSVAGILGEQYF. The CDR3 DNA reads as TGTGCCAGCAGCGTAGCGGGAATCTTGGGTGAGCAGTACTTC.

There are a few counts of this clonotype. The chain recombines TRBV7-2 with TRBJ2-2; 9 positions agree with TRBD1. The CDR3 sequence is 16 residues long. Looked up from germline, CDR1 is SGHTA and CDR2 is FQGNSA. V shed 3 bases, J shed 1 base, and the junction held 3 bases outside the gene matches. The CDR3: CASSFGTGRNTGELFF. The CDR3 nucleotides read TGTGCCAGCAGCTTCGGGACAGGGCGGAACACCGGGGAGCTGTTTTTT.

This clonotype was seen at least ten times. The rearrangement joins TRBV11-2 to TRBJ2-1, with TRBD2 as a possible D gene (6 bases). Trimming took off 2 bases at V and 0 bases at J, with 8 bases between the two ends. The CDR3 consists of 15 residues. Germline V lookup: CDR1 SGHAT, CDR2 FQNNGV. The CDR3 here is CASSLLGGSYNEQFF. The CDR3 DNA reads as TGTGCCAGCAGCTTACTGGGAGGCTCCTACAATGAGCAGTTCTTC.

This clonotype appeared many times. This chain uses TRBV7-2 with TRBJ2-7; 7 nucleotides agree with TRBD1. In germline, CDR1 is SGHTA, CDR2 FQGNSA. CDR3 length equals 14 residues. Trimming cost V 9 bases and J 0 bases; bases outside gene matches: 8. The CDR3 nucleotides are TGTGCCAGTAGTCCGGGACAGTTCTCCTACGAGCAGTACTTC. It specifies CASSPGQFSYEQYF.

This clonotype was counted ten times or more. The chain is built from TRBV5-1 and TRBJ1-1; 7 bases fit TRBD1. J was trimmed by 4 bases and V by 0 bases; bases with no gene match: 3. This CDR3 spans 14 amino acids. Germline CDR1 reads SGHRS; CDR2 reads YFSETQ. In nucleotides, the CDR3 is TGCGCCAGCAGCTTGGCCAGGGGGAGCACTGAAGCTTTCTTT. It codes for CASSLARGSTEAFF.

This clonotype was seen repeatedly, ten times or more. As DNA, the CDR3 is TGTGCCAGCAGTTCCAGCGGGAGATTCCCAGATACGCAGTATTTT. Amino acid sequence: CASSSSGRFPDTQYF. The chain joins TRBV28 to TRBJ2-3, with 8 nucleotides matching TRBD2. The length of the CDR3 is 15 residues. Germline trimming cut 4 bases from V and 4 bases from J; bases unmatched to any gene: 7. Per germline, CDR1 MDHEN and CDR2 SYDVKM.

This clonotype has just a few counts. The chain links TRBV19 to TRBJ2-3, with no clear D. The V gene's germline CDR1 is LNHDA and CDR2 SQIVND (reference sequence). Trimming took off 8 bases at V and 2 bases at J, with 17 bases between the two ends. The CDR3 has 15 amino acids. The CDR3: CASSIGGTNTDTQYF. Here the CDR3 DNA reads TGTGCCAGTTCCATTGGCGGAACAAACACAGATACGCAGTATTTT.

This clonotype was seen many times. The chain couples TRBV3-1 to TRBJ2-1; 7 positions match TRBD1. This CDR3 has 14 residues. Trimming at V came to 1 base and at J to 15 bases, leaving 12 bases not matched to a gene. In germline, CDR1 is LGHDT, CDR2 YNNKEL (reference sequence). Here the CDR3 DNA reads TGTGCCAGCAGCCAAGGCCCAGACAGGGACGACCTGTTCTTC. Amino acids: CASSQGPDRDDLFF.

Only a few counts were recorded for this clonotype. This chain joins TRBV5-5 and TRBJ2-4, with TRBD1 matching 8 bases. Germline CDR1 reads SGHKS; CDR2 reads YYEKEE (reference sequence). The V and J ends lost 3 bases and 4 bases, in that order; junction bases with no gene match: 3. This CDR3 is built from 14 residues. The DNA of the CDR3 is TGTGCCAGCAGCTGGGGACAGGAAAAAAACATTCAGTACTTC. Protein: CASSWGQEKNIQYF.

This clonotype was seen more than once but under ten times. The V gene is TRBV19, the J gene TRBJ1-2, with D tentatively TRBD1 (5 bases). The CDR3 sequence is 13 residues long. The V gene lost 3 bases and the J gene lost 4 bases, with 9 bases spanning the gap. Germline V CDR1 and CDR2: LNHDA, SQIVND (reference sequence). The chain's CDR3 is CASSMRGPYGYTF. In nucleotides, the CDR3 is TGTGCCAGTAGTATGAGGGGCCCCTATGGCTACACCTTC.

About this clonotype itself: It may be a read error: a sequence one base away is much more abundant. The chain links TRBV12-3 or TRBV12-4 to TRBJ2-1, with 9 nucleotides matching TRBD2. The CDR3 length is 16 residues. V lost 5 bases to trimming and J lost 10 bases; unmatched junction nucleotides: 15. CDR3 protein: CASSRRGAGGSYEQFF. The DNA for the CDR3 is TGTGCCAGCAGTCGGCGGGGAGCGGGGGGCTCCTACGAGCAGTTCTTC.

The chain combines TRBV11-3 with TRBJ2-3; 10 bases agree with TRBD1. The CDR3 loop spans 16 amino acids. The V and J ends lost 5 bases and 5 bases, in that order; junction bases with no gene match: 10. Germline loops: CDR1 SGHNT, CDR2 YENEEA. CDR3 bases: TGTGCCAGCAGCAACCGGGACAGGGGTTGGGGAGATACGCAGTATTTT. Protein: CASSNRDRGWGDTQYF.

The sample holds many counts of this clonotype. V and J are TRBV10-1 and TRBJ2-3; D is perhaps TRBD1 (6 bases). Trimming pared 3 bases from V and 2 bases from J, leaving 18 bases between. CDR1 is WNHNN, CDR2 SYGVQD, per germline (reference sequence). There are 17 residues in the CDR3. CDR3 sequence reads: CASSEHSGTPDTDTQYF. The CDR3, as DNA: TGCGCCAGCAGTGAACACTCCGGGACACCAGACACAGATACGCAGTATTTT.

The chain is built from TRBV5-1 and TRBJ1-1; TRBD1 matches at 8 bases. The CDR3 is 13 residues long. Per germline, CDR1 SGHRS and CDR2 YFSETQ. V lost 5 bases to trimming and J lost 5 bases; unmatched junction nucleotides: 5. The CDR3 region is CASRSGGNTEAFF. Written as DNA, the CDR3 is TGCGCCAGCAGATCAGGGGGCAATACTGAAGCTTTCTTT.

The DNA for the CDR3 is TGTGCCATCCAGCGGGAGCCGCCCAATGAGCAGTTCTTC. It translates to CAIQREPPNEQFF. The chain combines TRBV10-3 with TRBJ2-1; 8 bases match TRBD2. The J segment lost 6 bases and the V segment lost 8 bases, leaving 6 bases of the junction unmatched. This CDR3 spans 13 amino acids. Germline CDR1 is ENHRY and CDR2 is SYGVKD.

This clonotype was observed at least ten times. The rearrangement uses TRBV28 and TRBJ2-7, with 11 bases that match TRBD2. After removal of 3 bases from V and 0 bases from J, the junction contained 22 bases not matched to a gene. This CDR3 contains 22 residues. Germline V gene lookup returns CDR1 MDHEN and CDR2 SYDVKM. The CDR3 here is CASSFSQNFPLPTSGASYEQYF. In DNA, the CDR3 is TGTGCCAGCAGTTTCTCTCAAAACTTCCCTCTCCCGACTAGCGGGGCCTCCTACGAGCAGTACTTC.

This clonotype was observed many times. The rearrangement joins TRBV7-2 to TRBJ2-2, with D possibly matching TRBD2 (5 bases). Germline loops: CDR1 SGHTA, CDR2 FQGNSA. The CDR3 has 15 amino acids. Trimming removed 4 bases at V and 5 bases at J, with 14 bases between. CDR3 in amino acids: CASSSLARKTGELFF. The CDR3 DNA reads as TGTGCCAGCAGCTCATTAGCGAGAAAGACCGGGGAGCTGTTTTTT.

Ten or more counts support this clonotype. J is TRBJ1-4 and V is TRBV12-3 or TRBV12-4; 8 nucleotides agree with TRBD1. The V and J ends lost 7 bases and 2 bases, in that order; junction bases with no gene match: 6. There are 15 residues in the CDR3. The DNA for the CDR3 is TGTGCCAGCACCTACAGGGGGTTGACTAATGAAAAACTGTTTTTT. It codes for CASTYRGLTNEKLFF.

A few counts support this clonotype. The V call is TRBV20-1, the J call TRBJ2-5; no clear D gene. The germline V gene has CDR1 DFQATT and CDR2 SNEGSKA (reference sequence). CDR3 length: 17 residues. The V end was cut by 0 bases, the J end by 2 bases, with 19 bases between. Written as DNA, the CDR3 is TGCAGTGCTAGAGATCGGAAGGGTGGATCAACTCAAGAGACCCAGTACTTC. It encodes CSARDRKGGSTQETQYF.

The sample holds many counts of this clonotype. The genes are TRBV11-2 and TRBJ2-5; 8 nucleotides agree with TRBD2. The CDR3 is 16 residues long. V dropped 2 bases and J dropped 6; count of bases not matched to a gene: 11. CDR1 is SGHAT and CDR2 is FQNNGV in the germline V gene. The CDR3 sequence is CASSLYAGRAFKTQYF. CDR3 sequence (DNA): TGTGCCAGCAGCTTATACGCCGGGAGGGCCTTTAAGACCCAGTACTTC.

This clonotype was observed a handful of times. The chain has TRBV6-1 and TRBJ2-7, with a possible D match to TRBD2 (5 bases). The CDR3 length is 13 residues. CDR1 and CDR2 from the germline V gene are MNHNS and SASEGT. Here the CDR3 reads CVIVGTSSYEQYF. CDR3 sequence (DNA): TGTGTAATAGTCGGCACTAGTTCCTACGAGCAGTACTTC.

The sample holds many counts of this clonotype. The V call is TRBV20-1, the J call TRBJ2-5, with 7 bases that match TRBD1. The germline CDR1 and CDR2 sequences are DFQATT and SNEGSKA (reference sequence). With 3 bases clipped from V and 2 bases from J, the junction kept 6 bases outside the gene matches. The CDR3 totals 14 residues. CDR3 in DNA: TGCAGTGCTAGCCAGTTGGGACAGCAAGAGACCCAGTACTTC. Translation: CSASQLGQQETQYF.

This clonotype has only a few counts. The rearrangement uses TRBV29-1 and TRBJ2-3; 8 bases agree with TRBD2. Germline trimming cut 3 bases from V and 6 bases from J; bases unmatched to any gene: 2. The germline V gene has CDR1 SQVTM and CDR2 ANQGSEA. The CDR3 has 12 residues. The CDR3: CSVDRGGDTQYF. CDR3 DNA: TGCAGCGTTGATCGGGGGGGGGATACGCAGTATTTT.

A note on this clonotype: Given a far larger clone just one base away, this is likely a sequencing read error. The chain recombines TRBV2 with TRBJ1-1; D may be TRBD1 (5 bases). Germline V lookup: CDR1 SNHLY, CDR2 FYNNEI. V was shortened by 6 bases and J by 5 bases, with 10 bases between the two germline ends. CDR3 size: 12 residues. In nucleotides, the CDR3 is TGTGCCAGCAGCCTGACAGTTACTGAAGCTTTCTTT. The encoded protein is CASSLTVTEAFF.

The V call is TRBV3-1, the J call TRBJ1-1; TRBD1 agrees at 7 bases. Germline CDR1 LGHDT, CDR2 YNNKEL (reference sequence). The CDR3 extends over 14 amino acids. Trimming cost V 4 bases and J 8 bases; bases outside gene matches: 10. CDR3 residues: CASSRSVTGAEAFF. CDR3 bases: TGTGCCAGCAGCCGATCGGTTACAGGGGCCGAAGCTTTCTTT.

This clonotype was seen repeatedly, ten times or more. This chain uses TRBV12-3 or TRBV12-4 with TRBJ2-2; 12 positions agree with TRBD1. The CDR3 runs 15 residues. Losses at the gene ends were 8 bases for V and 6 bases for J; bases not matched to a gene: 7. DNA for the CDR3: TGTGCCAGCTCGTACGGGACAGGGGGCTCCGGGGAGCTGTTTTTT. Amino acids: CASSYGTGGSGELFF.

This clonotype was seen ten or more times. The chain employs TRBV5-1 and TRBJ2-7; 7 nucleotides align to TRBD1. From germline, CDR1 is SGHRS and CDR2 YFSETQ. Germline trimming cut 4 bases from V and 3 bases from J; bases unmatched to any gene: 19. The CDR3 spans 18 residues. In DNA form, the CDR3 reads TGCGCCAGCAGCCGGGTGAGAAACACTCGGGACAGTATCTACGAGCAGTACTTC. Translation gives CASSRVRNTRDSIYEQYF.

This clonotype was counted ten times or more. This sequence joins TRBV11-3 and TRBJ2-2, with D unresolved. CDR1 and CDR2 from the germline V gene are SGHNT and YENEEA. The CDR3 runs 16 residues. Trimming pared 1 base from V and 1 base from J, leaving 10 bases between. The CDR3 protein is CASSLGVELNTGELFF. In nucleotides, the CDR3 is TGTGCCAGCAGCTTAGGGGTCGAGCTGAACACCGGGGAGCTGTTTTTT.

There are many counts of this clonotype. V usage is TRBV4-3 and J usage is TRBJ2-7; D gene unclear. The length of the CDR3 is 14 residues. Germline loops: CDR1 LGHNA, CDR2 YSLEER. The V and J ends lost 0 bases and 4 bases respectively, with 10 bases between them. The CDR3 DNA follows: TGCGCCAGCAGCCAAGATGATCCGAGTTACGAGCAGTACTTC. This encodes CASSQDDPSYEQYF.

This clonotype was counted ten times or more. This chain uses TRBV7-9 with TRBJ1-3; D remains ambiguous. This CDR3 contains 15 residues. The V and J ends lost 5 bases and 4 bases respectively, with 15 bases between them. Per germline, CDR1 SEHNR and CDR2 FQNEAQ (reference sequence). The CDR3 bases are TGTGCCAGCAGCCCTAGGGCCGGGGAAGGAAACACCATATATTTT. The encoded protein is CASSPRAGEGNTIYF.

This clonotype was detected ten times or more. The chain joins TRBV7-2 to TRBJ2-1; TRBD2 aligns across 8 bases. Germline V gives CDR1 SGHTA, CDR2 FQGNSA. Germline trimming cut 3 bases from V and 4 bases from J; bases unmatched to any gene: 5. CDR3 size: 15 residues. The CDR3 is CASSLVAGGYNEQFF. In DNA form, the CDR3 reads TGTGCCAGCAGCTTGGTCGCGGGAGGATACAATGAGCAGTTCTTC.

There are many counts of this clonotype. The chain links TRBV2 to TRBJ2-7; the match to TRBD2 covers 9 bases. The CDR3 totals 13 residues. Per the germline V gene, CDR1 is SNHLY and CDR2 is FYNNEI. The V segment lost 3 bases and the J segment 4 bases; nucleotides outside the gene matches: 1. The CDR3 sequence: CASSDLAGYEQYF. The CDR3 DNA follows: TGTGCCAGCAGTGATCTAGCGGGATACGAGCAGTACTTC.